The rows below give T cell receptor beta chains drawn from one sample of a study of T-cell reconstitution after alpha-beta-depleted transplantation in children. TCRdb called the PCR reads again in MiXCR, with one record for every CDR3 protein. The sample includes about 830,000 distinct CDR3 sequences, 16% of them seen just once. The specimen was PBMCs, mostly from graft donor cells, collected 360 days after TCRalphabeta/CD19-depleted stem cell transplant. Receptor source: a male patient between 10 and 17 years old who had a stem cell transplant for acute lymphoblastic leukemia, so the T cells may come from the graft donor. The CDR3 runs from the conserved cysteine through the conserved F or W. The D gene is left open where the match is weak. Rows give clone size only sometimes, using once, few, many, or a class for an expanded clone.

v_call: TRBV2
j_call: TRBJ2-3
clone_size: few
d_call: TRBD1
cdr3_nt: TGTGCCAGCGACAGGGGATCAGATACGCAGTATTTT
cdr3_aa: CASDRGSDTQYF

v_call: TRBV19
j_call: TRBJ2-3
clone_size: NA
d_call: NA
cdr3_nt: TGTGCCAGTAGCCCCTCCTTGACAGGTGGCACAGATACGCAGTATTTT
cdr3_aa: CASSPSLTGGTDTQYF

v_call: TRBV20-1
j_call: TRBJ2-1
clone_size: NA
d_call: TRBD2
cdr3_nt: TGCTGTGCCAGAGGGAGGCTAGCGGGAGGGCCGACCTACAATGAGCAGTTCTTC
cdr3_aa: CCARGRLAGGPTYNEQFF

v_call: TRBV4-1
j_call: TRBJ2-1
clone_size: few
d_call: NA
cdr3_nt: TGCGCCAGCAGCCAAGATCCGGCGCGCCAGAGGGGTAATGAGCAGTTCTTC
cdr3_aa: CASSQDPARQRGNEQFF

v_call: TRBV20-1
j_call: TRBJ1-5
clone_size: NA
d_call: TRBD1
cdr3_nt: TGCAGTGCTGGAGATCCGGGACAGATCAATCAGCCCCAGCATTTT
cdr3_aa: CSAGDPGQINQPQHF

v_call: TRBV12-3/TRBV12-4
j_call: TRBJ2-7
clone_size: many
d_call: NA
cdr3_nt: TGTGCCAGCAGTTTAGTCCGCTCGTCGGCCTACGAGCAGTACTTC
cdr3_aa: CASSLVRSSAYEQYF

v_call: TRBV2
j_call: TRBJ1-4
clone_size: few
d_call: NA
cdr3_nt: TGTGCCAGCAGTGGCCGGGACCGAGGGAAAAAACTGTTTTTT
cdr3_aa: CASSGRDRGKKLFF

v_call: TRBV9
j_call: TRBJ2-5
clone_size: NA
d_call: TRBD1
cdr3_nt: TGTGCCAGCAGCGTAGTTGGGACAGGGAGAGAGACCCAGTACTTC
cdr3_aa: CASSVVGTGRETQYF

v_call: TRBV5-1
j_call: TRBJ1-1
clone_size: few
d_call: NA
cdr3_nt: TGCGCCAGCAGGGTCGTAGGGCCGATGAACACTGAAGCTTTCTTT
cdr3_aa: CASRVVGPMNTEAFF

v_call: TRBV20-1
j_call: TRBJ2-3
clone_size: NA
d_call: TRBD2
cdr3_nt: TGCAGTTCAGATCCAGGACTAGCGCCTAGCACAGATACGCAGTATTTT
cdr3_aa: CSSDPGLAPSTDTQYF

v_call: TRBV7-3
j_call: TRBJ2-1
clone_size: many
d_call: TRBD2
cdr3_nt: TGTGCCAGCAGCTCGACACCCGGGGTAGCGGGATACAATGAGCAGTTCTTC
cdr3_aa: CASSSTPGVAGYNEQFF

v_call: TRBV27
j_call: TRBJ1-2
clone_size: NA
d_call: NA
cdr3_nt: TGTGCCAGCAGTTTAGACCTTTACTATGGCTACACCTTC
cdr3_aa: CASSLDLYYGYTF

v_call: TRBV12-3/TRBV12-4
j_call: TRBJ2-7
clone_size: few
d_call: TRBD1
cdr3_nt: TGTGCCAGCAGTAGTAACCTTGGGACAGCCTACGAGCAGTACTTC
cdr3_aa: CASSSNLGTAYEQYF

v_call: TRBV29-1
j_call: TRBJ2-1
clone_size: NA
d_call: NA
cdr3_nt: TGCAGCGTTGGGAGGTCCCCCAATGAGCAGTTCTTC
cdr3_aa: CSVGRSPNEQFF

v_call: TRBV15
j_call: TRBJ2-3
clone_size: few
d_call: TRBD2
cdr3_nt: TGTGCCACCAGCAGAGATTTGGGGACTAGCGGGACGGATACGCAGTATTTT
cdr3_aa: CATSRDLGTSGTDTQYF

v_call: TRBV24-1
j_call: TRBJ2-7
clone_size: NA
d_call: NA
cdr3_nt: TGTGCCACCAGTGATTACGAATCTTCGGGGAATCCGGGCGAGCAGTACTTC
cdr3_aa: CATSDYESSGNPGEQYF

v_call: TRBV5-1
j_call: TRBJ2-7
clone_size: few
d_call: NA
cdr3_nt: TGCGCCAGCAGCTTCCGGGAGCATACCCACGAGCAGTACTTC
cdr3_aa: CASSFREHTHEQYF

v_call: TRBV29-1
j_call: TRBJ2-2
clone_size: NA
d_call: TRBD2
cdr3_nt: TGCAGCGTTGATTGGCTAGCGGATAACACCGGGGAGCTGTTTTTT
cdr3_aa: CSVDWLADNTGELFF

v_call: TRBV7-6
j_call: TRBJ2-7
clone_size: few
d_call: TRBD1
cdr3_nt: TGTGCCAGCAGCACCTGGACAGGGGCGGACGAGCAGTACTTC
cdr3_aa: CASSTWTGADEQYF

v_call: TRBV4-1
j_call: TRBJ1-5
clone_size: few
d_call: NA
cdr3_nt: TGCGCCAGCAGCCTTGACGGGAACAATCAGCCCCAGCATTTT
cdr3_aa: CASSLDGNNQPQHF

v_call: TRBV7-9
j_call: TRBJ2-3
clone_size: NA
d_call: NA
cdr3_nt: TGTGCCAGCAGCACCTCAAGCCTCACAGATACGCAGTATTTT
cdr3_aa: CASSTSSLTDTQYF

v_call: TRBV6-1
j_call: TRBJ2-6
clone_size: few
d_call: NA
cdr3_nt: TGTGCCAGCCGAGATTTGGGGGCTGGGGCCAACGTCCTGACTTTC
cdr3_aa: CASRDLGAGANVLTF

v_call: TRBV5-1
j_call: TRBJ2-7
clone_size: NA
d_call: TRBD2
cdr3_nt: TGCGCCAGCAGTCGGGGGAGGGGACTAGCGGACAAGACCTACGAGCAGTACTTC
cdr3_aa: CASSRGRGLADKTYEQYF

v_call: TRBV5-1
j_call: TRBJ2-5
clone_size: few
d_call: TRBD1
cdr3_nt: TGCGCCAGCAGCTTGACCCCACAGGGGAGTCGCCAAGAGACCCAGTACTTC
cdr3_aa: CASSLTPQGSRQETQYF

v_call: TRBV13
j_call: TRBJ2-3
clone_size: NA
d_call: TRBD2
cdr3_nt: TGTGCCAGCAGCTACGCGGGACTAGCGGAGTTGTCTAGCACAGATACGCAGTATTTT
cdr3_aa: CASSYAGLAELSSTDTQYF

v_call: TRBV20-1
j_call: TRBJ1-5
clone_size: NA
d_call: NA
cdr3_nt: TGCAGTGCAAGATTGGCCTTAGGAGCTGAAGGCAATCAGCCCCAGCATTTT
cdr3_aa: CSARLALGAEGNQPQHF

v_call: TRBV11-2
j_call: TRBJ2-7
clone_size: few
d_call: NA
cdr3_nt: TGTGCCAGCAGCCCGTTTGGACTGAAATTAGCCGGCGAGCAGTACTTC
cdr3_aa: CASSPFGLKLAGEQYF

v_call: TRBV18
j_call: TRBJ1-3
clone_size: few
d_call: TRBD1
cdr3_nt: TGTGCCAGCTCACCAAGAGGAACAGGGGGCGTCTCTGGAAACACCATATATTTT
cdr3_aa: CASSPRGTGGVSGNTIYF

v_call: TRBV4-1
j_call: TRBJ2-1
clone_size: few
d_call: NA
cdr3_nt: TGCGCCCAAAGAACAGGGTCGGAGAATGAGCAGTTCTTC
cdr3_aa: CAQRTGSENEQFF

v_call: TRBV5-6
j_call: TRBJ2-3
clone_size: few
d_call: NA
cdr3_nt: TGTGCCAGCAGCTTGGAACTAGCTGCCACAGATACGCAGTATTTT
cdr3_aa: CASSLELAATDTQYF

v_call: TRBV5-6
j_call: TRBJ2-3
clone_size: few
d_call: NA
cdr3_nt: TGTGCCAGCAGCTTGGCGGCTGCACACGATACGCAGTATTTT
cdr3_aa: CASSLAAAHDTQYF

v_call: TRBV7-6
j_call: TRBJ2-7
clone_size: NA
d_call: NA
cdr3_nt: TGTGCCAGCAGCCCTCTCCATTTAGCCGAGCAGTACTTC
cdr3_aa: CASSPLHLAEQYF

v_call: TRBV2
j_call: TRBJ2-7
clone_size: many
d_call: NA
cdr3_nt: TGTGCCAGCAGCACTCTACCATACGAGCAGTACTTC
cdr3_aa: CASSTLPYEQYF

v_call: TRBV12-3/TRBV12-4
j_call: TRBJ2-7
clone_size: many
d_call: TRBD2
cdr3_nt: TGTGCCAGCAGTTGGTCTAGCGGGATCACCTACGAGCAGTACTTC
cdr3_aa: CASSWSSGITYEQYF

v_call: TRBV3-1
j_call: TRBJ2-3
clone_size: many
d_call: NA
cdr3_nt: TGTGCCAGCAGCCAAGCTGGGGCAGATACGCAGTATTTT
cdr3_aa: CASSQAGADTQYF

v_call: TRBV4-1
j_call: TRBJ2-5
clone_size: NA
d_call: NA
cdr3_nt: TGCGCCAGCAGCCTAACCCGTCAGGAGGCCCAGTACTTC
cdr3_aa: CASSLTRQEAQYF

v_call: TRBV25-1
j_call: TRBJ2-3
clone_size: NA
d_call: NA
cdr3_nt: TGTGCCAGCAGTGGCTTGTTGGGACAAAGGGCAGATACGCAGTATTTT
cdr3_aa: CASSGLLGQRADTQYF

v_call: TRBV29-1
j_call: TRBJ2-7
clone_size: many
d_call: NA
cdr3_nt: TGCAGCGCCCTGGGGGGCGCCTCTTCCTACGAGCAGTACTTC
cdr3_aa: CSALGGASSYEQYF

v_call: TRBV29-1
j_call: TRBJ2-3
clone_size: NA
d_call: TRBD1
cdr3_nt: TGCAGCGCCGGACAGGGAAACACAGATACGCAGTATTTT
cdr3_aa: CSAGQGNTDTQYF

v_call: TRBV19
j_call: TRBJ1-2
clone_size: few
d_call: TRBD1
cdr3_nt: TGTGCCAGCATGACAGGGTCTAACTATGGCTACACCTTC
cdr3_aa: CASMTGSNYGYTF

v_call: TRBV27
j_call: TRBJ2-5
clone_size: NA
d_call: TRBD1
cdr3_nt: TGTGCCAGCAGTCCAACCGGGACAGGGAGTAAGACCCAGTACTTC
cdr3_aa: CASSPTGTGSKTQYF

v_call: TRBV4-1
j_call: TRBJ1-1
clone_size: NA
d_call: TRBD1
cdr3_nt: TGCGCCAGCAGCCGGCTGACAGGGTGGGGTAGGAACACTGAAGCTTTCTTT
cdr3_aa: CASSRLTGWGRNTEAFF

v_call: TRBV20-1
j_call: TRBJ2-1
clone_size: NA
d_call: TRBD1
cdr3_nt: TGCAGTGCTAGCCCTGTGGGACAGGGCTGGGACGAGCAGTTCTTC
cdr3_aa: CSASPVGQGWDEQFF

v_call: TRBV6-5
j_call: TRBJ2-5
clone_size: many
d_call: NA
cdr3_nt: TGTGCCAGCAGTTACTCGTCAGGGTGGGAGACCCAGTACTTC
cdr3_aa: CASSYSSGWETQYF

v_call: TRBV27
j_call: TRBJ1-5
clone_size: NA
d_call: NA
cdr3_nt: TGTGCCAGCAGTTTACAGGGTGAAAGCAATCAGCCCCAGCATTTT
cdr3_aa: CASSLQGESNQPQHF

v_call: TRBV4-1
j_call: TRBJ2-7
clone_size: NA
d_call: NA
cdr3_nt: TGCGCCAGCAGCCAGGAGGGGATTCACTACGAGCAGTACTTC
cdr3_aa: CASSQEGIHYEQYF

v_call: TRBV9
j_call: TRBJ1-3
clone_size: NA
d_call: NA
cdr3_nt: TGTGCCAGCAGCGATACACAGGGTGGAGGAAACACCATATATTTT
cdr3_aa: CASSDTQGGGNTIYF

v_call: TRBV29-1
j_call: TRBJ2-2
clone_size: NA
d_call: NA
cdr3_nt: TGCAGCGTTGACGGCGGCAAGATTAACGGGGAGCTGTTTTTT
cdr3_aa: CSVDGGKINGELFF

v_call: TRBV15
j_call: TRBJ2-7
clone_size: many
d_call: TRBD1
cdr3_nt: TGTGCCACCAGCGCCGGGACAGGGCCCTACGAGCAGTACTTC
cdr3_aa: CATSAGTGPYEQYF

v_call: TRBV20-1
j_call: TRBJ2-1
clone_size: NA
d_call: NA
cdr3_nt: TGCAGTGCAGACGGAGGGACAGTTTACAATGAGCAGTTCTTC
cdr3_aa: CSADGGTVYNEQFF

v_call: TRBV20-1
j_call: TRBJ2-3
clone_size: NA
d_call: TRBD2
cdr3_nt: TGCAGTGCTCCTCTACCGACTAGCGGAGGCACAGATACGCAGTATTTT
cdr3_aa: CSAPLPTSGGTDTQYF

v_call: TRBV7-9
j_call: TRBJ2-4
clone_size: few
d_call: TRBD2
cdr3_nt: TGTGCCAGCAGCTTAGTCCAACTACTTAGCGGGAGGGAAAACATTCAGTACTTC
cdr3_aa: CASSLVQLLSGRENIQYF

v_call: TRBV5-8
j_call: TRBJ2-2
clone_size: NA
d_call: TRBD2
cdr3_nt: TGTGCCAGCAGCTCGACTAGCGGGAGAACCGGGGAGCTGTTTTTT
cdr3_aa: CASSSTSGRTGELFF